These 20 T cell receptor beta chains were all obtained from the same sample, sequenced in a study of blood T cell repertoires in COVID-19 (dated by TCRdb to 2018 to 2020). Preparation of the library involved the immunoSEQ multiplex PCR assay. TCRdb took over this immuneACCESS table, retaining in-frame rearrangements with V and J assigned. Such tables are incomplete; in checked studies, under half of the missing clones stem from an unresolved V gene, and the remainder is unexplained. A total of around 50,000 clones appear in this sample, 84% of them only once. The ten largest clonotypes hold 6% to 9% of the sample. The material sequenced was peripheral blood. These receptors were obtained from a human donor in a cohort sampled during active COVID-19.

The chain recombines TRBV6-5 with TRBJ2-2, with a weak D call TRBD1 (5 bases). Germline CDR1 and CDR2: MNHEY and SVGAGI. Deletions cut 8 bases from V and 7 bases from J, with 14 bases between. This CDR3 contains 13 residues. DNA of the CDR3: TGTGCCAGCCATACAGGTGTCAACGGGGAGCTGTTTTTT. Protein product: CASHTGVNGELFF.

This clone was detected only once. The chain recombines TRBV28 with TRBJ2-3, with 10 nucleotides matching TRBD2. In germline, CDR1 is MDHEN, CDR2 SYDVKM. This CDR3 region has 17 residues. V dropped 1 base and J dropped 5; count of bases not matched to a gene: 9. CDR3 in DNA: TGTGCCAGCAGTTTATTCGTAGCGGGAGGTGTCTTAGATACGCAGTATTTT. Protein sequence: CASSLFVAGGVLDTQYF.

This rearrangement joins TRBV19 to TRBJ1-4; 8 positions agree with TRBD1. Germline V gene lookup returns CDR1 LNHDA and CDR2 SQIVND (reference sequence). Trimming at V came to 5 bases and at J to 1 base, leaving 6 bases not matched to a gene. CDR3 length equals 16 residues. CDR3 region: CASSFGQGETNEKLFF. DNA for the CDR3: TGTGCCAGTAGTTTCGGACAGGGTGAAACTAATGAAAAACTGTTTTTT.

The chain combines TRBV3-1 (or the pseudogene TRBV3-2) with TRBJ2-7, with D possibly matching TRBD2 (6 bases). In germline, CDR1 is LGHDT, CDR2 YNNKEL (reference sequence). Trimming shortened V by 1 base and J by 2 bases, and 15 bases separated the two germline ends. This CDR3 contains 16 residues. The CDR3 region has the DNA TGTGCCAGCAGCCAAGCCGGGCCAGCGGGCGCCTACGAGCAGTACTTC. This translates into CASSQAGPAGAYEQYF.

The genes are TRBV24-1 and TRBJ2-5; 7 bases align to TRBD1. Per germline, CDR1 KGHDR and CDR2 SFDVKD. With V trimmed by 9 bases and J by 3 bases, 3 bases remained unmatched. This CDR3 has 12 residues. The CDR3 region is CATGGQEETQYF. The CDR3 DNA follows: TGTGCCACCGGCGGACAGGAAGAGACCCAGTACTTC.

This chain links TRBV27 with TRBJ1-2; TRBD1 aligns across 8 bases. V lost 4 bases, J lost 2 bases, and 6 bases stayed unmatched. This CDR3 is 15 amino acids long. Per the germline V gene, CDR1 is MNHEY and CDR2 is SMNVEV (reference sequence). The DNA of the CDR3 is TGTGCCAGCAGTTCTGGACAGGGTCGGAACTATGGCTACACCTTC. Protein product: CASSSGQGRNYGYTF.

This clone was seen just once. Written as DNA, the CDR3 is TGTGCCATCAGTGAGATCCGGGGGACAAGGTCAGCTAGCGGGAGCTATGAGCAGTACTTC. Amino acid sequence: CAISEIRGTRSASGSYEQYF. The chain has TRBV10-3 and TRBJ2-7; TRBD2 matches at 10 bases. The junction had 23 bases not matched to a gene; V was cut back by 2 bases and J by 7 bases. The CDR3 loop spans 20 amino acids. Germline values: CDR1 ENHRY, CDR2 SYGVKD.

This chain links TRBV19 with TRBJ2-1, with D perhaps TRBD1 (7 bases). The CDR3 runs 13 residues. V was pared by 5 bases and J by 8 bases, with 13 bases between. Looked up from germline, CDR1 is LNHDA and CDR2 is SQIVND (reference sequence). The CDR3 coding sequence is TGTGCCAGTAGTCCGCCAGGGGGGTATGAGCAGTTCTTC. As protein: CASSPPGGYEQFF. Together with reference TRBV19 and TRBJ2-1, the CDR3 gives the full variable domain: DGGITQSPKYLFRKEGQNVTLSCEQNLNHDAMYWYRQDPGQGLRLIYYSQIVNDFQKGDIAEGYSVSREKKESFPLTVTSAQKNPTAFYLCASSPPGGYEQFFGPGTRLTVL.

This chain joins TRBV6-6 and TRBJ2-7; 10 bases are a match to TRBD2. The CDR3 is made up of 15 amino acids. From germline, CDR1 is MNHNY and CDR2 SVGAGI (reference sequence). The junction had 8 bases not matched to a gene; V was cut back by 5 bases and J by 4 bases. The CDR3, as DNA: TGTGCCAGCAGTGGCCTAGCGGGAGATTTATACGAGCAGTACTTC. Amino acids: CASSGLAGDLYEQYF.

The genes are TRBV7-2 and TRBJ2-7; TRBD2 agrees at 7 bases. This CDR3 is built from 13 residues. Germline CDR1 reads SGHTA; CDR2 reads FQGNSA. V shed 3 bases and J 7 bases; nucleotides not matched to a gene: 6. The CDR3 spells CASSLERDGEQYF. In DNA form, the CDR3 reads TGTGCCAGCAGCTTGGAGCGGGACGGGGAGCAGTACTTC.

The rearrangement uses TRBV3-1 (or the pseudogene TRBV3-2) and TRBJ2-7, with TRBD2 identical over 7 bases. The CDR3 loop spans 14 amino acids. Unmatched junction bases numbered 1, after V lost 2 bases and J lost 0 bases. The germline V gene has CDR1 LGHDT and CDR2 YNNKEL (reference sequence). The CDR3 sequence is CASSQLAASYEQYF. CDR3 DNA: TGTGCCAGCAGCCAACTAGCGGCCTCCTACGAGCAGTACTTC.

V gene TRBV11-2 combines with J gene TRBJ2-3; D is undetermined. The V and J ends lost 5 bases and 6 bases respectively, with 6 bases between them. Germline-derived CDR1 and CDR2 are SGHAT and FQNNGV. The CDR3 has 11 amino acids. The CDR3 coding sequence is TGTGCCAGCAGCCCCCTGGATACGCAGTATTTT. Protein sequence: CASSPLDTQYF.

The chain combines TRBV6-2 or TRBV6-3 with TRBJ2-5, with no clear D. The V gene's germline CDR1 is MNHEY and CDR2 SVGEGT. V lost 2 bases and J lost 2, with 9 bases in between. The CDR3 runs 14 residues. The CDR3 protein is CASSYDARQETQYF. The CDR3 coding sequence is TGTGCCAGCAGTTACGACGCGCGGCAAGAGACCCAGTACTTC.

This clone came up once. The V call is TRBV11-3, the J call TRBJ2-2; 11 bases are a match to TRBD1. Trimming took 4 bases from V and 6 from J; bases not matched to a gene: 4. The CDR3 sequence is 15 residues long. CDR1 and CDR2 from the germline V gene are SGHNT and YENEEA. The DNA of the CDR3 is TGTGCCAGCAGCTCGGGACAGGGGGATTCCGGGGAGCTGTTTTTT. Translating it yields CASSSGQGDSGELFF.

V and J are TRBV12-3 or TRBV12-4 and TRBJ1-1; no clear D. Trimming took off 5 bases at V and 5 bases at J, with 6 bases between the two ends. The CDR3 sequence is 11 residues long. The CDR3 sequence: CASSVLTEAFF. The CDR3 coding sequence is TGTGCCAGCAGTGTGTTAACTGAAGCTTTCTTT.

The chain employs TRBV11-3 and TRBJ2-1; tentatively, D is TRBD2 (6 bases). Trimming removed 5 bases at V and 0 bases at J, with 11 bases between. The CDR3 sequence is 15 residues long. CDR1 SGHNT and CDR2 YENEEA come from the germline V gene. Written as DNA, the CDR3 is TGTGCCAGCAGCGCCGGGACTCACTCCTACAATGAGCAGTTCTTC. Protein: CASSAGTHSYNEQFF.

The rearrangement links TRBV5-4 to TRBJ1-2; 10 nucleotides line up with TRBD1. The CDR3 covers 14 residues. Losses at the gene ends were 4 bases for V and 5 bases for J; bases not matched to a gene: 5. The germline V gene has CDR1 SGHNT and CDR2 YYREEE (reference sequence). The CDR3 sequence: CASSPGQGLYGYTF. CDR3 DNA sequence: TGTGCCAGCAGCCCGGGACAGGGGTTGTATGGCTACACCTTC.

The CDR3 coding sequence is TGTGCCAGCAGCCAAGGGGCAGGGGTAGAAGGGGAAAAACTGTTTTTT. It specifies CASSQGAGVEGEKLFF. V gene TRBV4-2 combines with J gene TRBJ1-4, with D possibly matching TRBD1 (6 bases). Germline values: CDR1 LGHNA, CDR2 YNFKEQ. V lost 1 base, J lost 8 bases, and 17 bases lay in between. This CDR3 contains 16 residues.

The chain uses TRBV27 and TRBJ2-7; 10 bases fit TRBD2. CDR1 and CDR2 (germline): MNHEY, SMNVEV (reference sequence). The length of the CDR3 is 15 residues. The V and J ends lost 6 bases and 2 bases, in that order; junction bases with no gene match: 7. The CDR3 coding sequence is TGTGCCAGCAGGGGGGGACTAGCGCCTCCCTACGAGCAGTACTTC. Its protein product is CASRGGLAPPYEQYF.

The V gene is TRBV5-1, the J gene TRBJ1-3, with 8 nucleotides matching TRBD1. This CDR3 is built from 15 residues. V was clipped by 0 bases and J by 3 bases; unmatched bases: 2. Per the germline V gene, CDR1 is SGHRS and CDR2 is YFSETQ. CDR3 nucleotide sequence: TGCGCCAGCAGCTTGGGACAGGGGAATGGAAACACCATATATTTT. Residues: CASSLGQGNGNTIYF.